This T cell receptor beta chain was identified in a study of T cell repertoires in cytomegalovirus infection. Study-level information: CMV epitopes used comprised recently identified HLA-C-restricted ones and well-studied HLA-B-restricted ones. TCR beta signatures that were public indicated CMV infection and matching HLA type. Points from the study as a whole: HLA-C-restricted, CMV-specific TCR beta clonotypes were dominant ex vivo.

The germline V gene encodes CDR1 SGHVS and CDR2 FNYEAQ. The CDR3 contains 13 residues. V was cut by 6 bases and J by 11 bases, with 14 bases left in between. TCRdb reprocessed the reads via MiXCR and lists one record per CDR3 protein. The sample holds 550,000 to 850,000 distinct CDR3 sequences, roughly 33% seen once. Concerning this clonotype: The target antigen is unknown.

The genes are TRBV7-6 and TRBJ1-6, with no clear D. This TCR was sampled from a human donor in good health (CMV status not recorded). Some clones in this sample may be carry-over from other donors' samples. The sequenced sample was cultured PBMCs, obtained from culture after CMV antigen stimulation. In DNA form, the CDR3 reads TGTGCCAGCAGTCCCCGGACTCGGGCACCCCTCCACTTT. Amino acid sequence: CASSPRTRAPLHF.